The clone carrying this T cell receptor (beta chain) was observed at least ten times. Antigen specificity is unknown. This sample was included in a study of early T cells in non-severe SARS-CoV-2 infection. Study-wide points: Clonotype matching in VDJdb favored anti-spike CD8 responses and did not capture private and CD4 specificities.

The CDR3 contains 15 residues. V was clipped by 1 base and J by 1 base, with 10 bases between them. Per germline, CDR1 LGHDT and CDR2 YNNKEL (reference sequence). Using its own MiXCR run on the 5' RACE reads, TCRdb lists one record per CDR3 protein. Of more than 80,000 distinct CDR3 sequences in the sample, approximately 10% were seen once. This chain links TRBV3-1 with TRBJ1-1, with no clear D. This clonotype originated in an adult who was a healthcare worker with PCR-confirmed SARS-CoV-2 infection or an uninfected control (not recorded which). Sequencing used whole blood. This CDR3 reads CASSQGPGGNTEAFF. As DNA, the CDR3 is TGTGCCAGCAGCCAAGGTCCGGGAGGGAACACTGAAGCTTTCTTT.